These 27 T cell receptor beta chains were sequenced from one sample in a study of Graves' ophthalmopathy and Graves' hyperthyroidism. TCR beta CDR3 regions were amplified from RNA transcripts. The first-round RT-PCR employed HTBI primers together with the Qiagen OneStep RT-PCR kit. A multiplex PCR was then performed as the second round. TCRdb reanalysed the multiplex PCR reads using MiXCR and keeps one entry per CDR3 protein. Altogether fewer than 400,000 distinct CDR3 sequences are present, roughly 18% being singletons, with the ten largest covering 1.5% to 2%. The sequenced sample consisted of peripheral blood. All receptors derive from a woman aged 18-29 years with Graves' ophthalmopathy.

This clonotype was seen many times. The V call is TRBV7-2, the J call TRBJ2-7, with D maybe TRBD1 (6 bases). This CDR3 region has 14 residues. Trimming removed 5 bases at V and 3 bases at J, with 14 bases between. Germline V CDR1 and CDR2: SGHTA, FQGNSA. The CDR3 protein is CASSQDRLSYEQYF. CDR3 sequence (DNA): TGTGCCAGCAGCCAGGACAGACTAAGCTACGAGCAGTACTTC.

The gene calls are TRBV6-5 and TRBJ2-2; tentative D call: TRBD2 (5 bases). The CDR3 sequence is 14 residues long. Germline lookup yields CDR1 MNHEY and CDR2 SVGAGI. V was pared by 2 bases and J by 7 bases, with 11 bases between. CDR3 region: CASSYGPGFGELFF. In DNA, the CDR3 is TGTGCCAGCAGTTACGGGCCGGGGTTCGGGGAGCTGTTTTTT.

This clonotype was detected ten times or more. The CDR3 sequence: CASSSGTGTDTIYF. For the CDR3, the DNA is TGTGCCAGCAGCTCCGGGACAGGGACAGACACCATATATTTT. This sequence joins TRBV7-6 and TRBJ1-3; 9 nucleotides line up with TRBD1. V was clipped by 4 bases and J by 8 bases; unmatched bases: 6. Germline CDR1 is SGHVS and CDR2 is FNYEAQ. CDR3 length: 14 amino acids.

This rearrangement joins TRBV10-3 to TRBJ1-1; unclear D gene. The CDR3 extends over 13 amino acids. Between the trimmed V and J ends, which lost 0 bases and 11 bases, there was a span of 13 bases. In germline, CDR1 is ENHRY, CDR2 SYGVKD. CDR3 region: CAISESAGLWAFF. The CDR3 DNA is TGTGCCATCAGTGAGTCGGCGGGGTTATGGGCTTTCTTT.

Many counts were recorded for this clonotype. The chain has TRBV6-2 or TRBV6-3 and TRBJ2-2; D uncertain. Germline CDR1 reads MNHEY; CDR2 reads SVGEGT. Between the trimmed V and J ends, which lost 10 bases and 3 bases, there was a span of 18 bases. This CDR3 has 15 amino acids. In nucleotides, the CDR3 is TGTGCCACCCATTCGTTGGGGAAGTACACCGGGGAGCTGTTTTTT. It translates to CATHSLGKYTGELFF.

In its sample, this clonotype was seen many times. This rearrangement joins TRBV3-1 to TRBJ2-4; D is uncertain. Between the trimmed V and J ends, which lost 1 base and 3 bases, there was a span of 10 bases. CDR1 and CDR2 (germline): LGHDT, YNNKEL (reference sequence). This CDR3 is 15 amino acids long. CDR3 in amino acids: CASSQAMGGKNIQYF. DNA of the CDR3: TGTGCCAGCAGCCAAGCGATGGGTGGCAAAAACATTCAGTACTTC.

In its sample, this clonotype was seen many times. In nucleotides, the CDR3 is TGTGCCACGGCTAGACAGGATTACACAGATACGCAGTATTTT. Its protein is CATARQDYTDTQYF. The chain carries TRBV24-1 and TRBJ2-3; tentative D call: TRBD1 (6 bases). Trimming cost V 10 bases and J 2 bases, with 15 bases left between them. This CDR3 spans 14 amino acids. The germline gives CDR1 KGHDR, CDR2 SFDVKD.

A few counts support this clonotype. Here the CDR3 DNA reads TGTGCCAGCAGAGACCCGTACGGGGAGCTGTTTTTT. It specifies CASRDPYGELFF. The chain couples TRBV6-1 to TRBJ2-2; unclear D gene. Germline assignment: CDR1 MNHNS and CDR2 SASEGT. Trimming removed 6 bases at V and 7 bases at J, with 9 bases between. The CDR3 totals 12 residues.

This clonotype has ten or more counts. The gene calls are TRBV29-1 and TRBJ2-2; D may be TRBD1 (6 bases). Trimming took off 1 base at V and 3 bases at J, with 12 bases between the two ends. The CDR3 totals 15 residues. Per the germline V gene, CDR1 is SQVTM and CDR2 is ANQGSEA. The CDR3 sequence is CSVEVWGRDTGELFF. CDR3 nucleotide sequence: TGCAGCGTTGAAGTTTGGGGGCGCGACACCGGGGAGCTGTTTTTT.

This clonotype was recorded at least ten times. For the CDR3, the DNA is TGTGCCAGCAGTTCCCCGACAGGGGGCATGGCTGAAGCTTTCTTT. Protein: CASSSPTGGMAEAFF. The chain combines TRBV6-2 or TRBV6-3 with TRBJ1-1; TRBD1 matches 10 bases. Trimming cost V 4 bases and J 6 bases; bases outside gene matches: 8. This CDR3 region has 15 residues. The germline V gene has CDR1 MNHEY and CDR2 SVGEGT.

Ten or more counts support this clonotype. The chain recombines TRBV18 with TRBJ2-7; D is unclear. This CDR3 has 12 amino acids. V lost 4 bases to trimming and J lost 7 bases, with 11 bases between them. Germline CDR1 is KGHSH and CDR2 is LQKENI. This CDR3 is CASSLSRWEQYF. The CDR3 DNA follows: TGTGCCAGCTCACTCTCACGGTGGGAGCAGTACTTC.

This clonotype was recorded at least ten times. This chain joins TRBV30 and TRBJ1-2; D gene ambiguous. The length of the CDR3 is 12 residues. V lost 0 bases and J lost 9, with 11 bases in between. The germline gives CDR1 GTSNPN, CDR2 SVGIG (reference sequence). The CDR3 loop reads CAWSVGGISYTF. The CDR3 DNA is TGTGCCTGGAGTGTGGGAGGGATAAGCTACACCTTC.

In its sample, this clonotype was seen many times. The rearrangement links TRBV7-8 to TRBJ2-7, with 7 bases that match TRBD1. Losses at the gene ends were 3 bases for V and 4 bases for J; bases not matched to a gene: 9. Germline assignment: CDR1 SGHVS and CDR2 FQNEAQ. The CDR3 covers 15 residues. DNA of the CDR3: TGTGCCAGCAGCTTGGCTCCGGACAGGACGTACGAGCAGTACTTC. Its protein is CASSLAPDRTYEQYF.

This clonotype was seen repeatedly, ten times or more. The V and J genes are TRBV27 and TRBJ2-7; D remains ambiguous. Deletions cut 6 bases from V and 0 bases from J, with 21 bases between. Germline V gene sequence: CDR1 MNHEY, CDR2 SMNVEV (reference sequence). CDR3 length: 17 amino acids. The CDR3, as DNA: TGTGCCAGCAGCCCCATATCCGGTGGGCCAAGCTCCTACGAGCAGTACTTC. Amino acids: CASSPISGGPSSYEQYF.

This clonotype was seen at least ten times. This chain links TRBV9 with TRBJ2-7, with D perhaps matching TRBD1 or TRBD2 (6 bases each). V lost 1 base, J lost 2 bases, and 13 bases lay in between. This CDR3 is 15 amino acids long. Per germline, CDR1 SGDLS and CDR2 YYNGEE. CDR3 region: CASSVSAGHTYEQYF. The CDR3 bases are TGTGCCAGCAGCGTATCGGCGGGACACACCTACGAGCAGTACTTC.

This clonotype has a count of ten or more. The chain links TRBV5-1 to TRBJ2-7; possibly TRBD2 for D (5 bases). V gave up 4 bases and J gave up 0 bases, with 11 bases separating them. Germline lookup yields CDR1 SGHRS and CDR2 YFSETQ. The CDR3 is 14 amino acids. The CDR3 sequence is CASSADYPSYEQYF. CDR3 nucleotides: TGCGCCAGCAGCGCAGACTACCCCTCCTACGAGCAGTACTTC. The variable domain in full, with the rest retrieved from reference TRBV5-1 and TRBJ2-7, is KAGVTQTPRYLIKTRGQQVTLSCSPISGHRSVSWYQQTPGQGLQFLFEYFSETQRNKGNFPGRFSGRQFSNSRSEMNVSTLELGDSALYLCASSADYPSYEQYFGPGTRLTVT.

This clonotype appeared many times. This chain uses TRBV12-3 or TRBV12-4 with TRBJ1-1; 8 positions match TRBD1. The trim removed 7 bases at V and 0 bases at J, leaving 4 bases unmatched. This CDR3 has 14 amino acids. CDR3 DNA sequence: TGTGCCAGCAAACTGACAGGGGTGAACACTGAAGCTTTCTTT. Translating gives CASKLTGVNTEAFF.

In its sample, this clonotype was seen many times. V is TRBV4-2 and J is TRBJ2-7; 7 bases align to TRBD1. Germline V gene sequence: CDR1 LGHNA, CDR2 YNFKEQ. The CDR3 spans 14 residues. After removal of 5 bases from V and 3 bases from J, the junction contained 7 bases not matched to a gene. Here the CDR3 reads CASSVNRGVYEQYF. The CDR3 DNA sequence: TGTGCCAGCAGCGTCAACAGGGGAGTCTACGAGCAGTACTTC.

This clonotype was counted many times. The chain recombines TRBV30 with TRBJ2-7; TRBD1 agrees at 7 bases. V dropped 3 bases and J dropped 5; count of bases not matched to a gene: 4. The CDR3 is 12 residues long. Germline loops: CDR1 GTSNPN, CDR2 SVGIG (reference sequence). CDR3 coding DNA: TGTGCCTGGAGGATAGGGGGCGACGAGCAGTACTTC. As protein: CAWRIGGDEQYF.

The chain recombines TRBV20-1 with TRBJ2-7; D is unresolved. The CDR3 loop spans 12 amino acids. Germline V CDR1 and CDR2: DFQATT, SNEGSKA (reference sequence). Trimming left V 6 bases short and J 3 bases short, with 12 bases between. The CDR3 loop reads CSAGARDYEQYF. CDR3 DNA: TGCAGTGCCGGCGCTAGGGACTACGAGCAGTACTTC.

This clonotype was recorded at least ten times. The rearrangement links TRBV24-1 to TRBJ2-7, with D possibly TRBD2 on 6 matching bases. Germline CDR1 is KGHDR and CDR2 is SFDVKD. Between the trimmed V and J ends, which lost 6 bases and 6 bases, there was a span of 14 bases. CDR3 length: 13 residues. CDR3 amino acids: CATSPRAGSEQYF. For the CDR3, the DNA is TGTGCCACCAGTCCTAGGGCGGGGAGCGAGCAGTACTTC.

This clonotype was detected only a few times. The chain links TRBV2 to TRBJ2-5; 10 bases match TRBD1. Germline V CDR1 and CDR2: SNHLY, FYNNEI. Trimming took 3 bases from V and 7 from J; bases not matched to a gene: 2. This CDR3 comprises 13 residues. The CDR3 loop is CASSERDRGTQYF. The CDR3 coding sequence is TGTGCCAGCAGTGAGAGGGACAGGGGGACCCAGTACTTC.

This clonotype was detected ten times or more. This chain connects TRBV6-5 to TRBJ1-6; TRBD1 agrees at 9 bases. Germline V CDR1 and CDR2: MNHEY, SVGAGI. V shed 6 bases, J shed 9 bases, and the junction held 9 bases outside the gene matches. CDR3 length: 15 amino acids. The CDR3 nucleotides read TGTGCCAGCAGAACGAGGGACAGGGTTCGTTCACCCCTCCACTTT. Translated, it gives CASRTRDRVRSPLHF.

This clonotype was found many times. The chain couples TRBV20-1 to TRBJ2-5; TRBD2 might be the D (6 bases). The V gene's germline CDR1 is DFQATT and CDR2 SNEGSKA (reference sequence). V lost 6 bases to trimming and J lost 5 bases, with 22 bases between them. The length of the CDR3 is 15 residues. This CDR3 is CSAAPLAGLVETQYF. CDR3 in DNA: TGCAGTGCCGCGCCACTAGCTGGTTTGGTGGAGACCCAGTACTTC.

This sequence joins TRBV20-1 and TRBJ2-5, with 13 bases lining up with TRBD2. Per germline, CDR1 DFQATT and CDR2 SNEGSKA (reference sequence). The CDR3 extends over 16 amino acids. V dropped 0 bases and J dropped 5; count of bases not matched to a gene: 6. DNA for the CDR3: TGCAGTGCTAGAGACGGGACTAGCGGGGTCAGGGAGACCCAGTACTTC. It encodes CSARDGTSGVRETQYF.

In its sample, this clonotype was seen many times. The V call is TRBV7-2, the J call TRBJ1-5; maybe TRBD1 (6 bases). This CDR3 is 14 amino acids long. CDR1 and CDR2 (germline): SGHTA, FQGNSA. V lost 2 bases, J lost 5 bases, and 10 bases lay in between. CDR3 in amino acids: CASSLTGGYQPQHF. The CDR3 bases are TGTGCCAGCAGCTTAACGGGGGGCTATCAGCCCCAGCATTTT.

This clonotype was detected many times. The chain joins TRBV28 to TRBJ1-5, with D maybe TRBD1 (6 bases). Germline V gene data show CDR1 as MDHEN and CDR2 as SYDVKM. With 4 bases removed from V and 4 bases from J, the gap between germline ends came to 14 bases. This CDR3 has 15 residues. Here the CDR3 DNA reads TGTGCCAGCAGTTGGACAGCTCCTTGGAATCAGCCCCAGCATTTT. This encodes CASSWTAPWNQPQHF. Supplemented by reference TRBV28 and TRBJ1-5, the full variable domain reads DVKVTQSSRYLVKRTGEKVFLECVQDMDHENMFWYRQDPGLGLRLIYFSYDVKMKEKGDIPEGYSVSREKKERFSLILESASTNQTSMYLCASSWTAPWNQPQHFGDGTRLSIL.